The present TCR beta chain was sequenced within a study of radiotherapy plus CTLA-4 blockade in lung cancer. Study information: Objective responses arose in about 17% of patients, and 25% to 40% experienced disease control. Study outcomes and limitations: Best predicting response, reportedly, were early blood T cell clone dynamics, with interferon-beta. Subsequent to radiotherapy plus ipilimumab, tumor-derived TCR clones underwent expansion in blood.

Trimming took 3 bases from V and 4 from J; bases not matched to a gene: 11. This CDR3 spans 18 amino acids. Germline assignment: CDR1 SGHDT and CDR2 YYEEEE. Repertoires were generated with immunoSEQ multiplex PCR, while TCRdb's copy carries only in-frame clones and drops some. Here the sample spans 12,000 to 15,000 clones, approximately 72% being singletons. With respect to this clone: The antigen is not known.

Chemo-refractory metastatic non-small-cell lung cancer patients underwent focal radiation alongside CTLA-4 blockade with ipilimumab. The receptor's source is a human donor with non-small cell lung cancer whose response to radiotherapy plus ipilimumab could not be evaluated. Sample: peripheral blood, taken from a patient treated with radiotherapy plus ipilimumab. V usage is TRBV5-6 and J usage is TRBJ2-6; 9 nucleotides line up with TRBD1. The CDR3 bases are TGTGCCAGCAGCTACGCCGAACAGGGGGCGAGAGGGGCCAACGTCCTGACTTTC. Protein sequence: CASSYAEQGARGANVLTF. The complete variable domain, with remaining parts taken from reference TRBV5-6 and TRBJ2-6, reads DAGVTQSPTHLIKTRGQQVTLRCSPKSGHDTVSWYQQALGQGPQFIFQYYEEEERQRGNFPDRFSGHQFPNYSSELNVNALLLGDSALYLCASSYAEQGARGANVLTFGAGSRLTVL.